Sequencing of this T cell receptor beta chain was carried out in a study of T cell responses to AZD1222 COVID-19 vaccine. Study-wide results and limits: In a largely white British group with more females than males, clonal diversity was possibly underestimated. There were repertoire samples only from the period after the peak T cell response. Variant regions that are unmutated are reportedly the target of nearly half of spike-specific TCRs.

Only in-frame clones appear in the TCRdb table, and some are missing; sequencing was by immunoSEQ multiplex PCR. The repertoire holds 140,000 to 150,000 clones, with around 92% as singletons. The CDR3 totals 17 residues. Germline V lookup: CDR1 SGHTA, CDR2 FQGNSA. Germline trimming cut 5 bases from V and 3 bases from J; bases unmatched to any gene: 14. In regard to this clone: As yet, its antigen is unknown.

The rearrangement links TRBV7-2 to TRBJ2-7, with 9 positions matching TRBD2. This TCR derives from an adult who had recovered from COVID-19. Source: peripheral blood, taken after recovery from COVID-19. CDR3 sequence reads: CASSPKSRRSGGYEQYF. In DNA form, the CDR3 reads TGTGCCAGCAGCCCGAAGAGTCGGCGTAGCGGGGGCTACGAGCAGTACTTC.